These T cell receptor beta chains were read from a single sample in a study of cytomegalovirus exposure and HLA in healthy donors. Profiling relied on immunoSEQ multiplex PCR, and the TCRdb table lists in-frame clones only, not all of them. The data hold 90,000 or so clones, with about 85% observed a single time. Sequencing was performed on PBMCs. These TCRs come from a man younger than 30 in good health and CMV-seropositive. CDR3s leave out the opening cysteine and the closing phenylalanine or tryptophan. The order of the fields is D gene, J gene, CDR3 length, V gene, CDR3 protein. D genes are given only for firm matches.

d_call: -; j_call: TRBJ1-5; cdr3_length: 13; v_call: TRBV12-2; cdr3_aa: ASRPDRGRFQPQH
d_call: -; j_call: TRBJ2-3; cdr3_length: 10; v_call: TRBV9; cdr3_aa: ASSQTSDTQY
d_call: TRBD1; j_call: TRBJ2-3; cdr3_length: 13; v_call: TRBV6-4; cdr3_aa: ASSDTQGATDTQY
d_call: -; j_call: TRBJ1-3; cdr3_length: 14; v_call: TRBV7-2; cdr3_aa: ASRPTTLSSGNTIY
d_call: -; j_call: TRBJ2-7; cdr3_length: 14; v_call: TRBV7-3; cdr3_aa: ASSLTYKRGTYEQY
d_call: -; j_call: TRBJ2-5; cdr3_length: 11; v_call: TRBV28; cdr3_aa: ASSGPGKETQY
d_call: -; j_call: TRBJ1-2; cdr3_length: 12; v_call: TRBV10-3; cdr3_aa: AISGGMGRRGYT
d_call: TRBD2; j_call: TRBJ2-1; cdr3_length: 13; v_call: TRBV2; cdr3_aa: ASSEGTSGENEQF
d_call: -; j_call: TRBJ2-1; cdr3_length: 11; v_call: TRBV5-1; cdr3_aa: ASRGGVGNEQF
d_call: TRBD1; j_call: TRBJ1-1; cdr3_length: 11; v_call: TRBV28; cdr3_aa: ASRYRGLTEAF
d_call: TRBD1; j_call: TRBJ2-1; cdr3_length: 16; v_call: TRBV5-4; cdr3_aa: ASSLGEIARGNYNEQF
d_call: -; j_call: TRBJ1-1; cdr3_length: 14; v_call: TRBV6-6; cdr3_aa: ASSSAGLGEDTEAF
d_call: TRBD2; j_call: TRBJ2-7; cdr3_length: 13; v_call: TRBV5-4; cdr3_aa: ASSEPSGGTYEQY
d_call: TRBD1; j_call: TRBJ2-3; cdr3_length: 16; v_call: TRBV5-6; cdr3_aa: ASSLTGGTETLTDTQY
d_call: -; j_call: TRBJ1-2; cdr3_length: 12; v_call: TRBV6-1; cdr3_aa: ASSVGAGDYGYT
d_call: -; j_call: TRBJ2-2; cdr3_length: 10; v_call: TRBV11-3; cdr3_aa: AISTDTGELF
d_call: -; j_call: TRBJ1-2; cdr3_length: 11; v_call: TRBV11-3; cdr3_aa: ASSLAGIAGYT
d_call: TRBD1; j_call: TRBJ1-1; cdr3_length: 13; v_call: TRBV6-5; cdr3_aa: ASSRPGTANTEAF
d_call: -; j_call: TRBJ2-3; cdr3_length: 14; v_call: TRBV5-4; cdr3_aa: ASSPGGPKSTDTQY
d_call: TRBD1; j_call: TRBJ1-1; cdr3_length: 14; v_call: TRBV5-1; cdr3_aa: ASSLVYRGMNTEAF
d_call: -; j_call: TRBJ1-4; cdr3_length: 12; v_call: TRBV11-2; cdr3_aa: ASSSTRGSEKLF
d_call: -; j_call: TRBJ2-3; cdr3_length: 12; v_call: TRBV9; cdr3_aa: ASSAHGGTDTQY
d_call: -; j_call: TRBJ1-5; cdr3_length: 12; v_call: TRBV6-5; cdr3_aa: ASALGGGNQPQH
d_call: TRBD1; j_call: TRBJ1-1; cdr3_length: 12; v_call: TRBV28; cdr3_aa: ASRPTGTGGKAF
d_call: -; j_call: TRBJ2-3; cdr3_length: 13; v_call: TRBV11-2; cdr3_aa: ASSLGQSSTDTQY
d_call: TRBD2; j_call: TRBJ2-1; cdr3_length: 12; v_call: TRBV27; cdr3_aa: ASTSGSSYNEQF
d_call: -; j_call: TRBJ1-1; cdr3_length: 8; v_call: TRBV2; cdr3_aa: ASRRAEAF
d_call: TRBD2; j_call: TRBJ2-4; cdr3_length: 13; v_call: TRBV5-1; cdr3_aa: ASSPETSGRHIQY
d_call: -; j_call: TRBJ2-3; cdr3_length: 12; v_call: TRBV5-1; cdr3_aa: ASSLPRVEATQY
d_call: -; j_call: TRBJ2-3; cdr3_length: 11; v_call: TRBV7-3; cdr3_aa: ASSPQGTDTQY
d_call: TRBD2; j_call: TRBJ2-1; cdr3_length: 12; v_call: TRBV6-6; cdr3_aa: ASKAGDGGNEQF
d_call: TRBD2; j_call: TRBJ2-1; cdr3_length: 15; v_call: TRBV13; cdr3_aa: ASSLWGLREGNNEQF
d_call: -; j_call: TRBJ2-1; cdr3_length: 12; v_call: TRBV27; cdr3_aa: ASSLAGRVNEQF
d_call: -; j_call: TRBJ1-4; cdr3_length: 14; v_call: TRBV4-2; cdr3_aa: ASSRDPGGTNEKLF
d_call: -; j_call: TRBJ1-5; cdr3_length: 12; v_call: TRBV10-3; cdr3_aa: AISESERNQPQH
d_call: -; j_call: TRBJ2-3; cdr3_length: 12; v_call: TRBV2; cdr3_aa: ASGGLTLVGTQY
d_call: TRBD2; j_call: TRBJ2-2; cdr3_length: 13; v_call: TRBV7-2; cdr3_aa: ASSRVAGEFGELF
d_call: TRBD1; j_call: TRBJ1-1; cdr3_length: 12; v_call: TRBV5-1; cdr3_aa: ASSTGTGGTEAF
d_call: -; j_call: TRBJ1-1; cdr3_length: 11; v_call: TRBV29-1; cdr3_aa: SVAGIMNTEAF
d_call: TRBD1; j_call: TRBJ1-2; cdr3_length: 14; v_call: TRBV4-2; cdr3_aa: ASSQFPGQGNYGYT
d_call: -; j_call: TRBJ1-2; cdr3_length: 12; v_call: TRBV28; cdr3_aa: ASSFRGQNYGYT
d_call: -; j_call: TRBJ2-3; cdr3_length: 10; v_call: TRBV7-3; cdr3_aa: VRDSWRDTQY
d_call: TRBD1; j_call: TRBJ2-5; cdr3_length: 13; v_call: TRBV5-1; cdr3_aa: ASSPGQGVGETQY
d_call: -; j_call: TRBJ2-5; cdr3_length: 11; v_call: TRBV19; cdr3_aa: ASSVQGQETQY
d_call: -; j_call: TRBJ1-1; cdr3_length: 10; v_call: TRBV7-9; cdr3_aa: ASSLGARGAF
d_call: TRBD1; j_call: TRBJ2-1; cdr3_length: 13; v_call: TRBV30; cdr3_aa: AWSRSQGVYNEQF
d_call: -; j_call: TRBJ1-1; cdr3_length: 11; v_call: TRBV28; cdr3_aa: ASSLTGNTEAF
d_call: TRBD1; j_call: TRBJ2-4; cdr3_length: 13; v_call: TRBV11-3; cdr3_aa: ASSPRQGPQNIQY
d_call: TRBD2; j_call: TRBJ2-1; cdr3_length: 14; v_call: TRBV6-4; cdr3_aa: ASSELGLADYNEQF
d_call: TRBD1; j_call: TRBJ2-7; cdr3_length: 13; v_call: TRBV7-9; cdr3_aa: ASSSQGASSYEQY